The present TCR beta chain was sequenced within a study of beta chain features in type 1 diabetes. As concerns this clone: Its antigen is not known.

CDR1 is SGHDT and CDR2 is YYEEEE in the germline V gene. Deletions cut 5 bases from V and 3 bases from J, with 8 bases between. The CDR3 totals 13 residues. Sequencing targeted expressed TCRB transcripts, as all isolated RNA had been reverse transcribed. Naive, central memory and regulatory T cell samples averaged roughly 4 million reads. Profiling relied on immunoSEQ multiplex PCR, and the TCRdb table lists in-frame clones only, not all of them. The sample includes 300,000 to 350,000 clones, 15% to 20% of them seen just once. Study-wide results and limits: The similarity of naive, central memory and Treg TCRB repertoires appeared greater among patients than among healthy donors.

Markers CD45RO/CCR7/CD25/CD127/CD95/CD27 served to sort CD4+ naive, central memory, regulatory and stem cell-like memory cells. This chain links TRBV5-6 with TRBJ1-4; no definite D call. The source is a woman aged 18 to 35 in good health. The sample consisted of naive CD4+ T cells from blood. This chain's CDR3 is CASRDSPNEKLFF. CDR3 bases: TGTGCCAGCAGGGACTCCCCTAATGAAAAACTGTTTTTT.